The clone carrying this TCR beta chain has at least ten counts. Its specificity is not known. During construction of the library, unique molecular identifiers were attached to individual cDNA molecules for quantitative, reproducible TCR counting. TCRdb redid the calling of the RACE reads with MiXCR, one entry per CDR3 protein. Of approximately 400,000 distinct CDR3 sequences in the sample, approximately 5% were seen once. Time point: patch test 1, 2 weeks after DPC sensitization. Treatment meaning: therapeutic diphenylcyclopropenone sensitization with weekly scalp DPC. This entry belongs to a study of human T cells and chemical hapten exposure. Study at large: A 2 cm by 2 cm inner upper arm patch received 2% DPC for sensitization.

The CDR3 consists of 13 residues. Trimming cost V 3 bases and J 5 bases; bases outside gene matches: 1. Germline CDR1 is MDHEN and CDR2 is SYDVKM. Study results and caveats: Positive correlation was observed between PT1 expanded TCR counts and patch test score. The study found expanded TCRs formed significantly more large CDR3 similarity clusters than controls.

The chain carries TRBV28 and TRBJ2-1; 7 positions agree with TRBD2. The sample consisted of whole blood, taken in connection with sensitization to the hapten diphenylcyclopropenone (DPC). The receptor was derived from a woman between 45 and 60 years old with alopecia areata. Some clones in this sample may be carry-over from other donors' samples. This CDR3 reads CASSFLADNEQFF. CDR3 in DNA: TGTGCCAGCAGTTTCCTAGCGGACAATGAGCAGTTCTTC.